These 21 T cell receptor beta chains were sequenced from one sample in a study of CD8 T cells in Susac syndrome. RNA amounts of 0.5 to 1 ug underwent reverse transcription with random hexamers. Each CDR3 protein is one row after TCRdb ran MiXCR on the immunoSEQ multiplex PCR reads. The repertoire holds more than 95,000 distinct CDR3 sequences, more than 85% seen once, with roughly 0.094% in the top ten. Sequenced: CD4+ T cells from PBMCs. Receptors were obtained from a human donor with multiple sclerosis.

V gene TRBV20-1 combines with J gene TRBJ1-1; the D is unclear. This CDR3 spans 13 amino acids. V dropped 2 bases and J dropped 0 bases, with 7 bases sitting between them. From germline, CDR1 is DFQATT and CDR2 SNEGSKA (reference sequence). This CDR3 is CSARSTMNTEAFF. Here the CDR3 DNA reads TGCAGTGCTAGATCCACGATGAACACTGAAGCTTTCTTT.

The V and J genes are TRBV18 and TRBJ2-5; weak D call: TRBD1 (5 bases). The germline V gene encodes CDR1 KGHSH and CDR2 LQKENI. V was shortened by 3 bases and J by 5 bases, with 13 bases between the two germline ends. The CDR3 sequence is 14 residues long. DNA for the CDR3: TGTGCCAGCTCACCGCAGGGTCTTCGCGAGACCCAGTACTTC. It codes for CASSPQGLRETQYF.

V gene TRBV5-4 combines with J gene TRBJ2-5, with D unresolved. The CDR3 extends over 14 amino acids. V dropped 2 bases and J dropped 5 bases, with 13 bases sitting between them. Germline CDR1 is SGHNT and CDR2 is YYREEE (reference sequence). The CDR3 region is CASSFKTAPETQYF. CDR3 bases: TGTGCCAGCAGCTTCAAAACCGCCCCGGAGACCCAGTACTTC. Using reference TRBV5-4 and TRBJ2-5 for the parts outside the CDR3, the full variable domain is ETGVTQSPTHLIKTRGQQVTLRCSSQSGHNTVSWYQQALGQGPQFIFQYYREEENGRGNFPPRFSGLQFPNYSSELNVNALELDDSALYLCASSFKTAPETQYFGPGTRLLVL.

The rearrangement links TRBV5-1 to TRBJ2-5; TRBD2 agrees at 7 bases. V shed 1 base, J shed 3 bases, and the junction held 9 bases outside the gene matches. Germline V lookup: CDR1 SGHRS, CDR2 YFSETQ. The CDR3 contains 16 residues. CDR3 DNA sequence: TGCGCCAGCAGCTTGTGGGGGGGAATGAGGGAAGAGACCCAGTACTTC. It is translated as CASSLWGGMREETQYF.

The chain uses TRBV20-1 and TRBJ1-1; a weak D match, TRBD1 (6 bases). V gave up 2 bases and J gave up 1 base, with 11 bases separating them. The CDR3 runs 14 residues. Germline lookup yields CDR1 DFQATT and CDR2 SNEGSKA (reference sequence). CDR3 residues: CSARRQAGNTEAFF. In DNA, the CDR3 is TGCAGTGCTAGACGACAGGCAGGGAACACTGAAGCTTTCTTT.

This clonotype appeared a single time. CDR3 sequence (DNA): TGTGCCTGGAGTTGGGTGGGGGAGACTGAAGCTTTCTTT. This gives the protein CAWSWVGETEAFF. This chain links TRBV30 with TRBJ1-1, with TRBD1 as a possible D gene (5 bases). CDR1 is GTSNPN and CDR2 is SVGIG in the germline V gene (reference sequence). With 2 bases removed from V and 5 bases from J, the gap between germline ends came to 12 bases. The CDR3 is 13 amino acids.

CDR3 amino acids: CASSKSGGLNTEAFF. CDR3 in DNA: TGTGCCAGCTCGAAGTCAGGGGGTTTGAACACTGAAGCTTTCTTT. The rearrangement joins TRBV2 to TRBJ1-1; 7 nucleotides match TRBD1. This CDR3 contains 15 residues. Germline CDR1 is SNHLY and CDR2 is FYNNEI. The V segment lost 8 bases and the J segment 0 bases; nucleotides outside the gene matches: 9.

The V gene is TRBV20-1, the J gene TRBJ1-6; D is unclear. The germline gives CDR1 DFQATT, CDR2 SNEGSKA (reference sequence). V was clipped by 1 base and J by 8 bases, with 9 bases between them. The CDR3 spans 13 residues. The chain's CDR3 is CSARGRDHSPLHF. In DNA, the CDR3 is TGCAGTGCTAGAGGCAGAGATCATTCACCCCTCCACTTT.

The genes are TRBV9 and TRBJ2-5; TRBD2 might be the D (7 bases). This CDR3 has 16 residues. Trimming pared 0 bases from V and 5 bases from J, leaving 17 bases between. Germline V gives CDR1 SGDLS, CDR2 YYNGEE. The DNA for the CDR3 is TGTGCCAGCAGCGTAGCTGTGGGGGGGCAGGGGGAGACCCAGTACTTC. Its protein is CASSVAVGGQGETQYF.

This clonotype was counted between two and nine times. This chain connects TRBV7-2 to TRBJ1-1; D possibly corresponds to TRBD1 (5 bases). Germline loops: CDR1 SGHTA, CDR2 FQGNSA. The CDR3 has 14 residues. The V and J ends lost 5 bases and 0 bases respectively, with 10 bases between them. The CDR3 loop reads CASSRQLMNTEAFF. The CDR3 DNA sequence: TGTGCCAGCAGCCGACAGCTCATGAACACTGAAGCTTTCTTT.

The chain is built from TRBV6-5 and TRBJ1-1; a possible D gene is TRBD1 (5 bases). The ends were cut back, 6 bases at V and 0 bases at J, with 11 bases in the middle. Germline loops: CDR1 MNHEY, CDR2 SVGAGI. This CDR3 region has 14 residues. In nucleotides, the CDR3 is TGTGCCAGCAGACGACAGTCCATGAACACTGAAGCTTTCTTT. This gives the protein CASRRQSMNTEAFF.

The V call is TRBV5-4, the J call TRBJ2-3; 10 nucleotides match TRBD2. Germline CDR1 SGHNT, CDR2 YYREEE (reference sequence). With 4 bases clipped from V and 1 base from J, the junction kept 6 bases outside the gene matches. The CDR3 runs to 16 residues. The CDR3 DNA reads as TGTGCCAGCAGCAAAGGGACTAGCGAGGGCACAGATACGCAGTATTTT. Translating gives CASSKGTSEGTDTQYF. Using reference TRBV5-4 and TRBJ2-3 for the parts outside the CDR3, the full variable domain is ETGVTQSPTHLIKTRGQQVTLRCSSQSGHNTVSWYQQALGQGPQFIFQYYREEENGRGNFPPRFSGLQFPNYSSELNVNALELDDSALYLCASSKGTSEGTDTQYFGPGTRLTVL.

The chain uses TRBV29-1 and TRBJ2-1; 12 bases agree with TRBD2. This CDR3 comprises 13 residues. The germline gives CDR1 SQVTM, CDR2 ANQGSEA. J was trimmed by 10 bases and V by 7 bases; bases with no gene match: 8. The CDR3 sequence: CSASSGGAREQFF. CDR3 coding DNA: TGCAGCGCTTCTAGCGGGGGGGCCAGAGAGCAGTTCTTC.

The rearrangement uses TRBV4-1 and TRBJ1-2; no definite D call. Germline CDR1 is MGHRA and CDR2 is YSYEKL. Trimming shortened V by 0 bases and J by 6 bases, and 5 bases separated the two germline ends. The CDR3 is 12 residues long. The CDR3 here is CASSQDRHGYTF. CDR3 sequence (DNA): TGCGCCAGCAGCCAAGACCGCCATGGCTACACCTTC.

The J gene is TRBJ1-5, the V gene TRBV29-1; the D gene is possibly TRBD1 (5 bases). There are 14 residues in the CDR3. Germline CDR1 is SQVTM and CDR2 is ANQGSEA. Trimming removed 4 bases at V and 3 bases at J, with 13 bases between. Here the CDR3 DNA reads TGCAGCGTTGGGTCGGGACTCCCCAATCAGCCCCAGCATTTT. This gives the protein CSVGSGLPNQPQHF.

The gene calls are TRBV20-1 and TRBJ1-1; D unresolved. Trimming took off 5 bases at V and 3 bases at J, with 10 bases between the two ends. Per the germline V gene, CDR1 is DFQATT and CDR2 is SNEGSKA (reference sequence). This CDR3 comprises 12 residues. As DNA, the CDR3 is TGCAGTGCTGGGAACCCTCACACTGAAGCTTTCTTT. Translating gives CSAGNPHTEAFF.

The V gene is TRBV2, the J gene TRBJ1-1; no clear D. Germline V lookup: CDR1 SNHLY, CDR2 FYNNEI. This CDR3 comprises 14 residues. V gave up 1 base and J gave up 3 bases, with 9 bases separating them. The CDR3 nucleotides read TGTGCCAGCAGTGAAGGCGGGAGAGACACTGAAGCTTTCTTT. Its protein product is CASSEGGRDTEAFF.

The chain employs TRBV12-3 or TRBV12-4 and TRBJ1-2; the match to TRBD1 covers 9 bases. V dropped 7 bases and J dropped 4; count of bases not matched to a gene: 4. CDR3 length equals 13 residues. CDR3 sequence (DNA): TGTGCCAGCACCGTGGACAGGGGCTATGGCTACACCTTC. Its translation: CASTVDRGYGYTF.

The genes are TRBV20-1 and TRBJ1-5; TRBD1 agrees at 10 bases. Germline V gives CDR1 DFQATT, CDR2 SNEGSKA (reference sequence). Unmatched junction bases numbered 3, after V lost 3 bases and J lost 4 bases. The CDR3 has 14 amino acids. As DNA, the CDR3 is TGCAGTGCTAGCCGGACAGGGGGGAATCAGCCCCAGCATTTT. This codes for CSASRTGGNQPQHF.

The genes are TRBV7-9 and TRBJ1-6; D is unclear. This CDR3 comprises 15 residues. Deletions cut 5 bases from V and 7 bases from J, with 15 bases between. CDR1 and CDR2 (germline): SEHNR, FQNEAQ (reference sequence). The DNA for the CDR3 is TGTGCCAGCAGCGAATATATACCAGCGAATTCACCCCTCCACTTT. It specifies CASSEYIPANSPLHF.

The chain links TRBV4-2 to TRBJ1-3, with TRBD1 matching 7 bases. The J segment lost 3 bases and the V segment lost 4 bases, leaving 9 bases of the junction unmatched. The CDR3 runs 16 residues. CDR1 is LGHNA, CDR2 YNFKEQ, per germline. The CDR3 nucleotides are TGTGCCAGCAGCCGGAATTATAGGGACAGTGGAAACACCATATATTTT. This translates into CASSRNYRDSGNTIYF.